These 14 T cell receptor beta chains share one sample of origin, sequenced in a study of shared clonotypes between healthy human individuals. Here immunoSEQ multiplex PCR was the method, and the copy in TCRdb shows in-frame clones only, minus some. The data show 750,000 to 1,000,000 clones, around 93% seen once. Naive CD8 isolation took CD45RO-negative cells positively selected for CCR7 and excluded terminally differentiated effector memory CD45RA+ cells. The sample comprised naive CD8+ T cells sorted from blood. The receptors come from a man under 40 in good health.

This chain connects TRBV9 to TRBJ2-1, with 7 bases lining up with TRBD1. Germline CDR1 is SGDLS and CDR2 is YYNGEE. The ends lost 4 bases at V and 3 bases at J; junction bases unmatched: 4. CDR3 length: 14 amino acids. CDR3 DNA: TGTGCCAGCAGCCCGAGGGACAGCTACAATGAGCAGTTCTTC. It codes for CASSPRDSYNEQFF.

The chain couples TRBV14 to TRBJ2-3; D perhaps matches TRBD2 (7 bases). The V gene lost 1 base and the J gene lost 2 bases, with 16 bases spanning the gap. Germline V lookup: CDR1 SGHDN, CDR2 FVKESK. The CDR3 runs to 17 residues. The CDR3 DNA is TGTGCCAGCAGCCAAGGAGAGTTGCGGGGGCACACAGATACGCAGTATTTT. This encodes CASSQGELRGHTDTQYF.

The genes are TRBV29-1 and TRBJ2-2; D not certain. The CDR3 extends over 11 amino acids. Germline values: CDR1 SQVTM, CDR2 ANQGSEA. The V end was cut by 7 bases, the J end by 6 bases, with 9 bases between. The CDR3 DNA reads TGCAGCGGCCTAGTGGCCGGGGAGCTGTTTTTT. Its translation: CSGLVAGELFF.

This chain links TRBV5-1 with TRBJ1-1; 8 bases fit TRBD1. Unmatched junction bases numbered 5, after V lost 0 bases and J lost 4 bases. CDR3 size: 15 residues. Germline V CDR1 and CDR2: SGHRS, YFSETQ. The CDR3 region is CASSLGQGLPTEAFF. The CDR3 DNA follows: TGCGCCAGCAGCTTGGGACAGGGGTTGCCCACTGAAGCTTTCTTT.

The chain uses TRBV7-2 and TRBJ2-7; tentatively, D is TRBD1 (6 bases). The CDR3 length is 14 residues. Trimming pared 2 bases from V and 3 bases from J, leaving 11 bases between. Germline V CDR1 and CDR2: SGHTA, FQGNSA. The CDR3: CASSLTAGDYEQYF. DNA for the CDR3: TGTGCCAGCAGCTTAACGGCAGGGGACTACGAGCAGTACTTC.

The chain recombines TRBV27 with TRBJ2-3; TRBD2 aligns across 7 bases. CDR1 and CDR2 (germline): MNHEY, SMNVEV (reference sequence). Losses at the gene ends were 2 bases for V and 2 bases for J; bases not matched to a gene: 7. The CDR3 totals 16 residues. The CDR3 protein is CASSLGPSGHTDTQYF. The CDR3 DNA follows: TGTGCCAGCAGTTTAGGGCCTAGCGGACACACAGATACGCAGTATTTT.

This clone was seen a single time. The V and J genes are TRBV28 and TRBJ2-1; no reliable D call. V lost 5 bases, J lost 8 bases, and 7 bases lay in between. Germline CDR1 and CDR2: MDHEN and SYDVKM. This CDR3 spans 11 amino acids. In nucleotides, the CDR3 is TGTGCCAGCAGTACCATCTATGAGCAGTTCTTC. Its protein is CASSTIYEQFF.

The chain is built from TRBV7-2 and TRBJ2-7; 10 nucleotides match TRBD2. The ends lost 5 bases at V and 7 bases at J; junction bases unmatched: 8. Germline values: CDR1 SGHTA, CDR2 FQGNSA. This CDR3 region has 14 residues. CDR3 sequence reads: CASSPLAGVREQYF. The CDR3 DNA reads TGTGCCAGCAGCCCGCTAGCGGGAGTGAGGGAGCAGTACTTC.

This sequence joins TRBV28 and TRBJ2-5; TRBD1 is a possible D gene (5 bases). The CDR3 has 12 residues. V lost 6 bases, J lost 5 bases, and 10 bases lay in between. Germline V gives CDR1 MDHEN, CDR2 SYDVKM. This chain's CDR3 is CASRRQFETQYF. CDR3 DNA: TGTGCCAGCAGGCGACAGTTCGAGACCCAGTACTTC.

This clone has a single count. V gene TRBV6-5 combines with J gene TRBJ2-1, with TRBD2 matching over 8 bases. Germline assignment: CDR1 MNHEY and CDR2 SVGAGI. The CDR3 contains 14 residues. V was pared by 5 bases and J by 8 bases, with 8 bases of the junction left unmatched. CDR3 residues: CASSTGTGGYEQFF. The CDR3, as DNA: TGTGCCAGCAGTACAGGGACGGGAGGGTATGAGCAGTTCTTC.

The V and J genes are TRBV27 and TRBJ1-1; tentatively, D is TRBD1 (5 bases). There are 14 residues in the CDR3. The germline gives CDR1 MNHEY, CDR2 SMNVEV (reference sequence). V lost 5 bases and J lost 2, with 12 bases in between. CDR3 sequence reads: CASSQLGVNTEAFF. The CDR3 DNA reads as TGTGCCAGCAGTCAGCTAGGGGTTAACACTGAAGCTTTCTTT.

The J gene is TRBJ2-1, the V gene TRBV9; D is uncertain. Trimming took off 0 bases at V and 8 bases at J, with 12 bases between the two ends. The CDR3 length is 14 residues. The germline gives CDR1 SGDLS, CDR2 YYNGEE. The CDR3 here is CASSVANPIDEQFF. The CDR3 nucleotides are TGTGCCAGCAGCGTAGCTAACCCGATCGATGAGCAGTTCTTC.

This chain uses TRBV7-6 with TRBJ2-7, with unresolved D. The CDR3 spans 14 residues. Germline V gene lookup returns CDR1 SGHVS and CDR2 FNYEAQ. With 2 bases removed from V and 2 bases from J, the gap between germline ends came to 10 bases. In DNA form, the CDR3 reads TGTGCCAGCAGCTTATATGAGGATACCTACGAGCAGTACTTC. It specifies CASSLYEDTYEQYF.

The chain recombines TRBV29-1 with TRBJ2-1; D tentatively fits TRBD1 or TRBD2 (5 bases each). The V end lost 1 base, the J end lost 14 bases, and 15 bases lay between the germline ends. The CDR3 sequence is 12 residues long. Germline assignment: CDR1 SQVTM and CDR2 ANQGSEA. In DNA form, the CDR3 reads TGCAGCGTTGAAGGGACTTTCGAAGGGGAGTTCTTC. This gives the protein CSVEGTFEGEFF.